Listed below are T cell receptor beta chains from one sample, sequenced in a study of T cell changes during pregnancy in multiple sclerosis. Method: immunoSEQ multiplex PCR; TCRdb's copy keeps in-frame clones and lacks some. Of tens of thousands of clones in the sample, about 96% were seen once. The sample in question was CD8+ T cells from peripheral blood mononuclear cells, obtained after pregnancy. All receptors derive from a female donor with multiple sclerosis, enrolled in a pregnancy study. Both conserved end residues are part of each CDR3. A D gene is named only where the DNA matches it firmly. Some rows mark clone size as missing; the rest say once, few, many or name a class of expanded clone.

d_gene,j_gene,v_gene,abundance,CDR3aa,CDR3nt
TRBD2,TRBJ2-1,TRBV7-9,once,CASSFASGGYNEQFF,TGTGCCAGCAGCTTTGCTAGCGGGGGTTACAATGAGCAGTTCTTC
-,TRBJ1-4,TRBV27,-,CASSLGSAGRKLFF,TGTGCCAGCAGTCTTGGATCCGCGGGCCGGAAACTGTTTTTT
-,TRBJ2-7,TRBV21-1,-,CASSSKQYF,TGTGCCAGCAGCTCAAAGCAGTACTTC
TRBD1,TRBJ2-7,TRBV19,-,CASSIMTGSTYEQYF,TGTGCCAGTAGTATTATGACAGGGAGCACCTACGAGCAGTACTTC
-,TRBJ1-5,TRBV7-9,-,CASSPVNKPTHSNQPQHF,TGTGCCAGCAGCCCCGTAAACAAACCGACTCATAGCAATCAGCCCCAGCATTTT
-,TRBJ2-7,TRBV28,-,CASTLGGEGEQYF,TGTGCCAGCACCCTGGGGGGAGAGGGGGAGCAGTACTTC
TRBD1,TRBJ1-1,TRBV4-1,-,CASSPTGVSTEAFF,TGCGCCAGCAGCCCCACAGGGGTTTCCACTGAAGCTTTCTTT
-,TRBJ2-7,TRBV4-3,once,CASSQEVGTSGHEQYF,TGCGCCAGCAGCCAAGAGGTAGGCACCAGCGGCCACGAGCAGTACTTC
-,TRBJ1-2,TRBV27,-,CASSLSISLAGAGGYTF,TGTGCCAGCAGTTTATCAATATCCCTGGCGGGCGCGGGAGGCTACACCTTC
-,TRBJ2-5,TRBV11-2,once,CASSVQGLRETQYF,TGTGCCAGCAGCGTACAGGGTCTCAGGGAGACCCAGTACTTC
TRBD1,TRBJ2-3,TRBV7-2,once,CASSYRDRVITDTQYF,TGTGCCAGCAGCTACAGGGACAGGGTTATCACAGATACGCAGTATTTT
-,TRBJ2-2,TRBV19,-,CASSIDGGRGNTGELFF,TGTGCCAGTAGTATAGATGGCGGCAGGGGTAACACCGGGGAGCTGTTTTTT
-,TRBJ2-3,TRBV6-5,-,CASSPSGGIFDTQYF,TGTGCCAGCAGTCCCTCAGGGGGGATCTTTGATACGCAGTATTTT
TRBD1,TRBJ2-1,TRBV29-1,-,CSVARQGMGNEQFF,TGCAGCGTTGCCCGACAGGGTATGGGGAATGAGCAGTTCTTC
TRBD1,TRBJ1-5,TRBV19,-,CASTSHRGWDSNQPQHF,TGTGCCAGTACTAGTCACAGGGGTTGGGATAGCAATCAGCCCCAGCATTTT
TRBD1,TRBJ1-3,TRBV7-9,-,CASIPPGGGFGGNTIYF,TGTGCCAGCATCCCCCCGGGAGGGGGCTTCGGTGGAAACACCATATATTTT
TRBD1,TRBJ1-5,TRBV6-1,-,CASRERDSINQPQHF,TGTGCCTCTCGGGAACGGGACAGCATAAATCAGCCCCAGCATTTT
TRBD1,TRBJ1-1,TRBV19,few,CASSHGTDYTEAFF,TGTGCCAGTAGTCACGGGACAGACTACACTGAAGCTTTCTTT
-,TRBJ1-1,TRBV9,-,CASSGLGGLITNTEAFF,TGTGCCAGCAGCGGGCTGGGGGGACTTATAACGAACACTGAAGCTTTCTTT
-,TRBJ2-2,TRBV27,-,CASSSGANGELFF,TGTGCCAGCAGTTCAGGGGCGAACGGGGAGCTGTTTTTT
-,TRBJ2-7,TRBV21-1,-,CASRDITPYEQYF,TGTGCCAGCAGGGACATCACGCCCTACGAGCAGTACTTC
TRBD2,TRBJ2-3,TRBV28,-,CASSPSRPSSASGLTDTQYF,TGTGCCAGCAGTCCATCTCGACCGTCGTCGGCTAGCGGGCTCACAGATACGCAGTATTTT
TRBD1,TRBJ1-4,TRBV7-9,-,CASSFRDRGPNEKLFF,TGTGCCAGCAGCTTCCGGGACAGGGGGCCTAATGAAAAACTGTTTTTT
TRBD1,TRBJ2-7,TRBV29-1,-,CSVENPGQGRSEQYF,TGCAGCGTTGAAAATCCGGGACAGGGTCGAAGCGAGCAGTACTTC
TRBD1,TRBJ2-1,TRBV27,-,CASSNRGQGAGWNEQFF,TGTGCCAGCAGTAATAGGGGACAGGGGGCAGGTTGGAATGAGCAGTTCTTC
TRBD2,TRBJ2-1,TRBV19,-,CASSMLAGGYNEQFF,TGTGCCAGTAGTATGTTAGCGGGAGGCTACAATGAGCAGTTCTTC
-,TRBJ2-7,TRBV28,once,CASSTRGDRYEQYF,TGTGCCAGCAGCACACGGGGAGACCGCTACGAGCAGTACTTC
TRBD2,TRBJ2-1,TRBV5-6,-,CASSFPGLARDEQFF,TGTGCCAGCAGCTTTCCGGGACTAGCTCGGGATGAGCAGTTCTTC
-,TRBJ2-2,TRBV25-1,-,CASSGWSGVWTGELFF,TGTGCCAGCAGTGGATGGTCGGGAGTCTGGACCGGGGAGCTGTTTTTT
TRBD1,TRBJ2-1,TRBV6-6,-,CASRSPGQGVYEQFF,TGTGCCAGCAGGAGTCCGGGACAGGGGGTCTATGAGCAGTTCTTC
-,TRBJ1-2,TRBV27,-,CASRPRTANTYGYTF,TGTGCCAGCAGGCCCCGGACAGCTAATACCTATGGCTACACCTTC
TRBD2,TRBJ2-2,TRBV27,-,CASSLRSGVNTGELFF,TGTGCCAGCAGTTTACGTAGCGGGGTGAACACCGGGGAGCTGTTTTTT
-,TRBJ2-2,TRBV29-1,-,CSVLYSDTNTGELFF,TGCAGCGTGCTATACAGTGACACGAACACCGGGGAGCTGTTTTTT
-,TRBJ2-5,TRBV27,-,CASSLSLMETQYF,TGTGCCAGCAGTTTATCGTTAATGGAGACCCAGTACTTC
TRBD2,TRBJ2-7,TRBV27,-,CASSLGLAYEQYF,TGTGCCAGCAGCCTTGGACTAGCCTACGAGCAGTACTTC
TRBD1,TRBJ2-5,TRBV19,-,CASSTQGVETQYF,TGTGCCAGTAGTACGCAGGGGGTGGAGACCCAGTACTTC
-,TRBJ1-2,TRBV7-6,-,CASSSRLGRGNGYTF,TGTGCCAGCAGCTCCCGTCTAGGGCGAGGGAATGGCTACACCTTC
TRBD1,TRBJ2-7,TRBV19,-,CASSIGLGQAVEQYF,TGTGCCAGTAGTATTGGATTGGGACAGGCCGTGGAGCAGTACTTC
TRBD1,TRBJ1-5,TRBV4-1,-,CASSAQEGAEQPQHF,TGCGCCAGCAGCGCCCAGGAGGGGGCTGAACAGCCCCAGCATTTT
-,TRBJ1-1,TRBV29-1,-,CSAGVTGFDTEAFF,TGCAGCGCCGGGGTGACAGGCTTCGACACTGAAGCTTTCTTT
-,TRBJ2-2,TRBV27,-,CASSLRAGELFF,TGTGCCAGCAGTTTACGTGCCGGGGAGCTGTTTTTT
-,TRBJ2-4,TRBV5-4,-,CASSSGFDIQYF,TGTGCCAGCAGCTCAGGGTTTGACATTCAGTACTTC
TRBD2,TRBJ2-1,TRBV5-4,-,CASRLADYNEQFF,TGTGCCAGCCGCCTAGCGGATTACAATGAGCAGTTCTTC